One sample yielded the 8 T cell receptor beta chains listed below, sequenced in a study of PD-1 blockade in classical Hodgkin lymphoma. Relapses following autologous stem cell transplantation were seen in all patients, with brentuximab vedotin exposure varying. Clones were read by immunoSEQ multiplex PCR, and TCRdb kept only the in-frame ones, dropping some. Of 35,000 or so clones listed, 69% are singletons. Specimen: peripheral blood mononuclear cells (PBMCs), collected before the second cycle of nivolumab. The receptors originated from a human donor with classical Hodgkin lymphoma.

This clone is a singleton in its sample. J is TRBJ2-7 and V is TRBV4-1; tentative D call: TRBD2 (7 bases). V was cut by 0 bases and J by 2 bases, with 17 bases left in between. Germline V gene sequence: CDR1 MGHRA, CDR2 YSYEKL. The CDR3 runs to 17 residues. CDR3 amino acids: CASSQDIGGAGTYEQYF. The CDR3 DNA is TGCGCCAGCAGCCAAGATATAGGGGGGGCGGGGACCTACGAGCAGTACTTC.

The chain is built from TRBV5-6 and TRBJ2-5, with no clear D. Germline assignment: CDR1 SGHDT and CDR2 YYEEEE. V gave up 4 bases and J gave up 3 bases, with 4 bases separating them. This CDR3 is 11 amino acids long. CDR3 nucleotide sequence: TGTGCCAGCAGCGCCGAAGAGACCCAGTACTTC. Protein product: CASSAEETQYF.

The genes are TRBV7-8 and TRBJ2-2; TRBD2 agrees at 9 bases. In germline, CDR1 is SGHVS, CDR2 FQNEAQ. The V and J ends lost 3 bases and 7 bases, in that order; junction bases with no gene match: 6. CDR3 length equals 15 residues. The CDR3 loop reads CASSFGGRAYGELFF. The CDR3 DNA follows: TGTGCCAGCAGCTTCGGCGGGAGGGCCTACGGGGAGCTGTTTTTT. Full variable domain (rest looked up from reference TRBV7-8 and TRBJ2-2): GAGVSQSPRYKVAKRGQDVALRCDPISGHVSLFWYQQALGQGPEFLTYFQNEAQLDKSGLPSDRFFAERPEGSVSTLKIQRTQQEDSAVYLCASSFGGRAYGELFFGEGSRLTVL.

A few counts support this clone. The CDR3 DNA follows: TGTGCCAGCAGCTTGACAGGGACTAACTATGGCTACACCTTC. This encodes CASSLTGTNYGYTF. The chain carries TRBV28 and TRBJ1-2; 7 bases agree with TRBD1. The germline V gene encodes CDR1 MDHEN and CDR2 SYDVKM. Losses at the gene ends were 6 bases for V and 0 bases for J; bases not matched to a gene: 4. This CDR3 is built from 14 residues.

This chain connects TRBV7-2 to TRBJ2-3; unclear D gene. The CDR3 sequence is 15 residues long. Germline lookup yields CDR1 SGHTA and CDR2 FQGNSA. The germline V and J ends were trimmed by 5 bases and 3 bases, with 15 bases remaining between them. CDR3 DNA sequence: TGTGCCAGCAGCAACAGCTACAGAAAAACAGATACGCAGTATTTT. Protein product: CASSNSYRKTDTQYF.

The V gene is TRBV11-3, the J gene TRBJ1-1, with D perhaps TRBD1 (6 bases). This CDR3 spans 12 amino acids. CDR1 and CDR2 (germline): SGHNT, YENEEA. Trimming cost V 2 bases and J 8 bases, with 9 bases left between them. The CDR3 sequence: CASSLLGQEAFF. As DNA, the CDR3 is TGTGCCAGCAGCTTACTTGGACAGGAAGCTTTCTTT.

The chain couples TRBV19 to TRBJ2-1, with D tentatively TRBD2 (5 bases). Germline V gene sequence: CDR1 LNHDA, CDR2 SQIVND (reference sequence). The CDR3 runs to 14 residues. V gave up 6 bases and J gave up 2 bases, with 11 bases separating them. Here the CDR3 reads CASRPTNTYNEQFF. Here the CDR3 DNA reads TGTGCCAGTAGACCGACTAACACCTACAATGAGCAGTTCTTC. The whole variable domain, filled in from reference TRBV19 and TRBJ2-1, reads DGGITQSPKYLFRKEGQNVTLSCEQNLNHDAMYWYRQDPGQGLRLIYYSQIVNDFQKGDIAEGYSVSREKKESFPLTVTSAQKNPTAFYLCASRPTNTYNEQFFGPGTRLTVL.

This clone came up once. The genes are TRBV10-3 and TRBJ2-7; a possible D gene is TRBD2 (5 bases). V gave up 6 bases and J gave up 5 bases, with 8 bases separating them. CDR1 is ENHRY and CDR2 is SYGVKD in the germline V gene. This CDR3 is 11 amino acids long. This CDR3 reads CAIRRAHEQYF. CDR3 in DNA: TGTGCCATCAGGAGGGCCCACGAGCAGTACTTC.